A single sample gave rise to the 16 T cell receptor beta chains below, sequenced in a study of blood T cell repertoires in COVID-19. TCRdb's table, derived via immunoSEQ multiplex PCR, lists solely in-frame clones and lacks some. The table has roughly 290,000 clones, more than 75% seen once; the top ten hold less than 2.5%. Specimen: peripheral blood. The receptors derive from a woman aged 25 to 39 who had recovered from COVID-19.

In nucleotides, the CDR3 is TGTGCCAGACGCCGACAGGGAACGCAGTATTTT. Amino acid sequence: CARRRQGTQYF. The chain couples TRBV19 to TRBJ2-3; 7 bases line up with TRBD1. J was trimmed by 9 bases and V by 9 bases; bases with no gene match: 6. The germline V gene encodes CDR1 LNHDA and CDR2 SQIVND (reference sequence). This CDR3 region has 11 residues.

The rearrangement uses TRBV28 and TRBJ1-2; D gene unclear. V lost 2 bases and J lost 4, with 8 bases in between. Germline V lookup: CDR1 MDHEN, CDR2 SYDVKM. CDR3 length: 13 amino acids. CDR3 sequence (DNA): TGTGCCAGCAGTTTAGGTGCGGGCTATGGCTACACCTTC. It specifies CASSLGAGYGYTF.

The chain carries TRBV10-3 and TRBJ1-1; tentative D call: TRBD1 (6 bases). The germline gives CDR1 ENHRY, CDR2 SYGVKD. Trimming stripped 5 bases from V and 8 bases from J, with 21 bases between. The CDR3 runs 15 residues. The CDR3 bases are TGTGCCATCAGTAGACCCGGGACAACCGAAGGGGAAGCTTTCTTT. Protein product: CAISRPGTTEGEAFF.

CDR3 loop: CASSLQGSGRSSYNEQFF. DNA for the CDR3: TGCGCCAGCAGCTTGCAAGGGAGCGGGCGGAGCTCCTACAATGAGCAGTTCTTC. This chain links TRBV5-1 with TRBJ2-1; D possibly corresponds to TRBD2 (6 bases). This CDR3 has 18 amino acids. V lost 1 base and J 0 bases, leaving 17 bases between the germline ends. Germline V gives CDR1 SGHRS, CDR2 YFSETQ.

The gene calls are TRBV19 and TRBJ1-2; TRBD1 agrees at 8 bases. Trimming cost V 6 bases and J 6 bases; bases outside gene matches: 6. The V gene's germline CDR1 is LNHDA and CDR2 SQIVND (reference sequence). The CDR3 runs to 13 residues. CDR3 sequence: CASRDRDFDGYTF. In DNA, the CDR3 is TGTGCCAGTAGGGACAGGGATTTCGATGGCTACACCTTC.

This chain uses TRBV14 with TRBJ2-4, with 8 bases matching TRBD2. The CDR3 has 14 residues. The germline V gene has CDR1 SGHDN and CDR2 FVKESK. Trimming cost V 1 base and J 13 bases; bases outside gene matches: 9. CDR3 sequence (DNA): TGTGCCAGCAGCCAAGCCCTTAGCGGGATTACCCAGTACTTC. Translated: CASSQALSGITQYF.

This clone appeared once. J is TRBJ1-6 and V is TRBV3-1 (or the pseudogene TRBV3-2); 9 bases are a match to TRBD1. This CDR3 region has 15 residues. J was trimmed by 6 bases and V by 6 bases; bases with no gene match: 6. The germline V gene encodes CDR1 LGHDT and CDR2 YNNKEL (reference sequence). The CDR3 loop is CASRDRGAGNSPLHF. CDR3 nucleotide sequence: TGTGCCAGCAGGGACAGGGGTGCGGGTAATTCACCCCTCCACTTT.

The chain combines TRBV2 with TRBJ2-5; D possibly corresponds to TRBD1 (5 bases). The V gene's germline CDR1 is SNHLY and CDR2 FYNNEI. The CDR3 runs to 13 residues. V lost 7 bases to trimming and J lost 5 bases, with 14 bases between them. This chain's CDR3 is CASNNRLSETQYF. The CDR3 DNA follows: TGTGCCAGCAATAACAGGCTCTCGGAGACCCAGTACTTC. The entire variable domain, with the rest obtained from reference TRBV2 and TRBJ2-5, is as follows: EPEVTQTPSHQVTQMGQEVILRCVPISNHLYFYWYRQILGQKVEFLVSFYNNEISEKSEIFDDQFSVERPDGSNFTLKIRSTKLEDSAMYFCASNNRLSETQYFGPGTRLLVL.

The chain carries TRBV29-1 and TRBJ2-1; the match to TRBD2 covers 10 bases. The CDR3 length is 15 residues. V was pared by 0 bases and J by 7 bases, with 6 bases of the junction left unmatched. Germline values: CDR1 SQVTM, CDR2 ANQGSEA. The CDR3, as DNA: TGCAGCGTTGAAGAAGGCAGCGGGAGGGGAAATGAGCAGTTCTTC. This encodes CSVEEGSGRGNEQFF.

The gene calls are TRBV6-5 and TRBJ2-1; unclear D gene. Trimming pared 6 bases from V and 1 base from J, leaving 7 bases between. The CDR3 runs 13 residues. The V gene's germline CDR1 is MNHEY and CDR2 SVGAGI. CDR3 amino acids: CASSLSSYNEQFF. CDR3 coding DNA: TGTGCCAGCAGCCTGAGTTCCTACAATGAGCAGTTCTTC.

This clone was observed a few times. This rearrangement joins TRBV20-1 to TRBJ1-1; TRBD1 might be the D (6 bases). The CDR3 sequence is 11 residues long. V lost 5 bases to trimming and J lost 8 bases, with 12 bases between them. Germline CDR1 is DFQATT and CDR2 is SNEGSKA (reference sequence). The CDR3 nucleotides read TGCAGTGCTTCAGGGGAATCGGAAGCTTTCTTT. Protein sequence: CSASGESEAFF.

The V call is TRBV5-4, the J call TRBJ1-1, with TRBD1 as a possible D gene (5 bases). This CDR3 comprises 14 residues. Trimming removed 4 bases at V and 1 base at J, with 11 bases between. Germline-derived CDR1 and CDR2 are SGHNT and YYREEE (reference sequence). The CDR3 sequence is CASSVGLQNTEAFF. The CDR3 nucleotides are TGTGCCAGCAGCGTGGGACTGCAGAACACTGAAGCTTTCTTT.

The V and J genes are TRBV5-5 and TRBJ1-5, with D hard to call. The CDR3 has 14 residues. CDR1 is SGHKS and CDR2 is YYEKEE in the germline V gene (reference sequence). The V end was cut by 1 base, the J end by 9 bases, with 14 bases between. CDR3 bases: TGTGCCAGCAGCTTGTCGGATTCGGCGGGGCCCCAGCATTTT. Its protein is CASSLSDSAGPQHF.

In its sample, this clone was seen once. The genes are TRBV19 and TRBJ1-3; D unclear. Trimming removed 10 bases at V and 2 bases at J, with 12 bases between. Germline V gives CDR1 LNHDA, CDR2 SQIVND (reference sequence). The CDR3 is 13 residues long. CDR3 DNA sequence: TGTGCCACCCTTGGGCGCGCTGGAAACACCATATATTTT. This encodes CATLGRAGNTIYF.

This clone was picked up one time. This chain connects TRBV7-9 to TRBJ2-7; 9 nucleotides line up with TRBD2. The ends lost 6 bases at V and 1 base at J; junction bases unmatched: 1. In germline, CDR1 is SEHNR, CDR2 FQNEAQ (reference sequence). CDR3 length: 13 amino acids. CDR3 nucleotide sequence: TGTGCCAGCAGTCTAGCGGGATCCTACGAGCAGTACTTC. It codes for CASSLAGSYEQYF.

DNA of the CDR3: TGTGCCAGCAGCTTGTACGAAACCCGCGCCTACGAGCAGTACTTC. Translated, it gives CASSLYETRAYEQYF. The genes are TRBV5-5 and TRBJ2-7, with unresolved D. Germline assignment: CDR1 SGHKS and CDR2 YYEKEE (reference sequence). The CDR3 runs to 15 residues. The V end lost 1 base, the J end lost 2 bases, and 13 bases lay between the germline ends.